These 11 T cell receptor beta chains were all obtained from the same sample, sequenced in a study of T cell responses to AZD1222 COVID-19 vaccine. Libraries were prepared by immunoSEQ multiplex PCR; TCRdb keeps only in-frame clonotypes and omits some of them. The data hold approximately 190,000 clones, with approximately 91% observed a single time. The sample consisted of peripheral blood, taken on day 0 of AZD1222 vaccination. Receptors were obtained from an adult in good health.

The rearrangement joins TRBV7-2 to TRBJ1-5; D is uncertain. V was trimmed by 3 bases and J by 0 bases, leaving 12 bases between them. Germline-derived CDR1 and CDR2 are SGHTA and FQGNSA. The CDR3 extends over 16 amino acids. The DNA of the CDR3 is TGTGCCAGCAGCTTTGGACCGCCAAATAGCAATCAGCCCCAGCATTTT. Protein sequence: CASSFGPPNSNQPQHF.

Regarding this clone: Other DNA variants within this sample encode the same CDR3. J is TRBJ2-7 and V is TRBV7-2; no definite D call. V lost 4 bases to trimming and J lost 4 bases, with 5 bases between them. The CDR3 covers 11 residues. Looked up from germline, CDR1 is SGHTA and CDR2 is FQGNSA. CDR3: CASSSLYEQYF. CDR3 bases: TGTGCCAGCAGCTCATTATACGAGCAGTACTTC.

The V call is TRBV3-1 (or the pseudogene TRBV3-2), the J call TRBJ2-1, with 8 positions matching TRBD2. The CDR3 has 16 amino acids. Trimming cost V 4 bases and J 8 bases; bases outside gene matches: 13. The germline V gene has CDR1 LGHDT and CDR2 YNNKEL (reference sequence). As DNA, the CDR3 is TGTGCCAGCAGCCGGAATCCGGGACTAGGTTCCGATGAGCAGTTCTTC. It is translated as CASSRNPGLGSDEQFF.

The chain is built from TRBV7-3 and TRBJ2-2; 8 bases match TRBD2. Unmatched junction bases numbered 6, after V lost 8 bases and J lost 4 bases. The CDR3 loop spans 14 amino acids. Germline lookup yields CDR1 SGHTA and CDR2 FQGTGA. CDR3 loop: CASAREGVTGELFF. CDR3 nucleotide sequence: TGTGCCAGCGCCCGGGAGGGTGTCACCGGGGAGCTGTTTTTT.

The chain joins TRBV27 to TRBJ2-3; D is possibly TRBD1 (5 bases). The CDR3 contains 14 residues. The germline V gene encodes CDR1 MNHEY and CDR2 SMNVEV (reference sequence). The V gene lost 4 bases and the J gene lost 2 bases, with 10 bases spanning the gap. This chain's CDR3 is CASSSGRDTDTQYF. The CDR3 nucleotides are TGTGCCAGCAGTTCGGGCAGGGACACAGATACGCAGTATTTT.

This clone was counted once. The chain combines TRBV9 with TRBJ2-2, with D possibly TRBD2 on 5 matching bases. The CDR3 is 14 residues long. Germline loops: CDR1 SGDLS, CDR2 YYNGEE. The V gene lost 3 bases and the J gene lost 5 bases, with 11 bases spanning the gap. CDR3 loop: CASSEPRRTGELFF. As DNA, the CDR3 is TGTGCCAGCAGCGAACCGAGGAGGACCGGGGAGCTGTTTTTT.

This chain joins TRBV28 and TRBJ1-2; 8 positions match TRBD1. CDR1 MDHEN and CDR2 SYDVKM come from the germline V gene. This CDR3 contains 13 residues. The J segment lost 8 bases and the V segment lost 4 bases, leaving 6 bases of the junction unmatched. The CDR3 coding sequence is TGTGCCAGCAGTTCCGGACAGGGCACCGGCTACACCTTC. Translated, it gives CASSSGQGTGYTF.

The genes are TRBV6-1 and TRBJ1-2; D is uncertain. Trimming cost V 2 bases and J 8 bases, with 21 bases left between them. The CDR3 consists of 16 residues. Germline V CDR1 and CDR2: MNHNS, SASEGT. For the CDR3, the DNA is TGTGCCAGCAGTGAACGGGCGTGGGATCGAACCTACGGCTACACCTTC. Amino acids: CASSERAWDRTYGYTF.

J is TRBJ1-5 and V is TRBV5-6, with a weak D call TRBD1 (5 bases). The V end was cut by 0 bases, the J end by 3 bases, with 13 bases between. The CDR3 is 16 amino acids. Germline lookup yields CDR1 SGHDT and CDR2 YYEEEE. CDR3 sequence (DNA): TGTGCCAGCAGCTTGGGTTCGGGGGACTACAATCAGCCCCAGCATTTT. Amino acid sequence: CASSLGSGDYNQPQHF.

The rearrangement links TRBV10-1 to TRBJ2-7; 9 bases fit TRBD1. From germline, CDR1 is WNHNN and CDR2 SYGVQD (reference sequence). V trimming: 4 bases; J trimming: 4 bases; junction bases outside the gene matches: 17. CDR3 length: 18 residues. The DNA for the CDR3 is TGCGCCAGCAGTGCCAACCCGGGACAGGGTAGGGGATATTACGAGCAGTACTTC. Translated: CASSANPGQGRGYYEQYF.

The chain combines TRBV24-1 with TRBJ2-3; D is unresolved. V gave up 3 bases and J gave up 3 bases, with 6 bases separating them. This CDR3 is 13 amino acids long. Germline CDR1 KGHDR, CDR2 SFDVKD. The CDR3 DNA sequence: TGTGCCACCAGTGATGACACGACAGATACGCAGTATTTT. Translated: CATSDDTTDTQYF.